This is a list of T cell receptor beta chains from one sample in a study of graft-versus-host responses after intestinal transplantation. Measured with immunoSEQ multiplex PCR; TCRdb has only the in-frame clones, and not every one. Counted here are tens of thousands of clones, roughly nine tenths occurring once; the ten biggest clones make up about 1.7%. The sequenced sample was ileum tissue, obtained 357 days after transplant. These receptors all stem from a human patient who received an intestinal transplant, so some T cells may come from the graft donor. CDR3s include the opening cysteine and the closing phenylalanine or tryptophan. The D gene is left open where the match is weak. A row's size may be missing; if present it is once, few, many or a size class.

j_call,v_call,clone_size,d_call,cdr3_aa,cdr3_nt
TRBJ1-5,TRBV6-5,.,.,CASSYAGYNQPQHF,TGTGCCAGCAGTTATGCAGGGTACAATCAGCCCCAGCATTTT
TRBJ2-2,TRBV27,.,TRBD1,CASSTSGTAKAGELFF,TGTGCCAGCAGCACCTCCGGGACAGCTAAAGCCGGGGAGCTGTTTTTT
TRBJ2-7,TRBV2,.,.,CASSGGVSYEQYF,TGTGCCAGCAGTGGCGGAGTTTCCTACGAGCAGTACTTC
TRBJ2-2,TRBV4-1,.,.,CASSLGQSGGELFF,TGCGCCAGCAGCCTGGGACAATCCGGCGGGGAGCTGTTTTTT
TRBJ1-1,TRBV5-5,.,.,CASSLGSAEAFF,TGTGCCAGCAGTCTCGGATCGGCTGAAGCTTTCTTT
TRBJ1-1,TRBV10-2,.,.,CASSESGQGITEAFF,TGCGCCAGCAGTGAGTCCGGGCAGGGGATCACTGAAGCTTTCTTT
TRBJ2-3,TRBV28,.,.,CASTDRHPPTQYF,TGTGCCAGCACCGACCGACACCCCCCCACGCAGTATTTT
TRBJ1-1,TRBV10-1,.,.,CASTKGPNTEAFF,TGCGCCAGCACTAAAGGGCCAAACACTGAAGCTTTCTTT
TRBJ2-1,TRBV6-1,.,.,CASSDLGGSYNEQFF,TGTGCCAGCAGTGATTTAGGTGGCTCCTACAATGAGCAGTTCTTC
TRBJ2-1,TRBV12-5,.,.,CALGEITTSYNEQFF,TGTGCCCTGGGGGAGATCACAACTTCCTACAATGAGCAGTTCTTC
TRBJ2-1,TRBV5-1,.,.,CASSFPGWGKKDNEQFF,TGCGCCAGCAGCTTCCCAGGGTGGGGGAAAAAGGACAATGAGCAGTTCTTC
TRBJ2-2,TRBV28,.,TRBD1,CASSFGTVNTGELFF,TGTGCCAGCAGTTTCGGGACAGTAAACACCGGGGAGCTGTTTTTT
TRBJ2-5,TRBV4-1,once,.,CASSHLETQYF,TGCGCCAGCAGCCATCTAGAGACCCAGTACTTC
TRBJ2-2,TRBV28,few,.,CASSLWRDTGELFF,TGTGCCAGCAGTTTATGGAGGGACACCGGGGAGCTGTTTTTT
TRBJ2-5,TRBV4-1,.,TRBD2,CASSQGAGGETQYF,TGCGCCAGCAGCCAAGGTGCGGGGGGGGAGACCCAGTACTTC
TRBJ1-1,TRBV6-1,.,.,CASSVLVTEAFF,TGTGCCAGCAGTGTACTCGTAACTGAAGCTTTCTTT
TRBJ2-3,TRBV6-6,.,.,CASSDTTDTQYF,TGTGCCAGCAGTGACACCACAGATACGCAGTATTTT
TRBJ1-2,TRBV28,.,.,CASRTPTGPYGYTF,TGTGCCAGCAGAACCCCAACAGGGCCCTATGGCTACACCTTC
TRBJ1-1,TRBV6-5,.,.,CASGGNTEAFF,TGTGCCAGTGGCGGAAACACTGAAGCTTTCTTT
TRBJ2-7,TRBV5-1,.,.,CASSLDRFGEQYF,TGCGCCAGCAGCTTGGACAGGTTCGGCGAGCAGTACTTC
TRBJ2-2,TRBV6-5,.,.,CASSYAASNTGELFF,TGTGCCAGCAGTTACGCGGCCTCGAACACCGGGGAGCTGTTTTTT
TRBJ1-2,TRBV9,.,TRBD1,CASSLRQGDYGYTF,TGTGCCAGCAGCCTGCGACAGGGTGACTATGGCTACACCTTC
TRBJ2-1,TRBV9,once,.,CASSVGGPTYNEQFF,TGTGCCAGCAGCGTAGGGGGCCCAACCTACAATGAGCAGTTCTTC
TRBJ2-3,TRBV7-3,.,.,CASSLTPSSTDTQYF,TGTGCCAGCAGCTTAACGCCTAGTTCCACAGATACGCAGTATTTT